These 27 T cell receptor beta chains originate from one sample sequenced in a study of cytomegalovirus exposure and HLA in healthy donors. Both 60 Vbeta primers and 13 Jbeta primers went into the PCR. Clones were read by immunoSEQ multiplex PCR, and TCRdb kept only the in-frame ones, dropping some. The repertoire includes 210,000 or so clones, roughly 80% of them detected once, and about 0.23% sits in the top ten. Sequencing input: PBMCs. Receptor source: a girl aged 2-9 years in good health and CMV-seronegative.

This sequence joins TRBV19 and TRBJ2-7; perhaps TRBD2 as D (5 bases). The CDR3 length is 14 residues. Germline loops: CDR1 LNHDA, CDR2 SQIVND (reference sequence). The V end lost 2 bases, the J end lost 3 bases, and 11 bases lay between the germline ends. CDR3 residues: CASSIRPEGYEQYF. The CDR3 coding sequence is TGTGCCAGTAGTATACGCCCCGAGGGCTACGAGCAGTACTTC.

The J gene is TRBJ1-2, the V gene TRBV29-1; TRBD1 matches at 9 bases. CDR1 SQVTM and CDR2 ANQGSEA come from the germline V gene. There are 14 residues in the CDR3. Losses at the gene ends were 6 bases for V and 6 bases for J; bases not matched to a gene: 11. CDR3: CSVYRDRDFDGYTF. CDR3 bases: TGCAGCGTCTACCGGGACAGGGACTTCGATGGCTACACCTTC.

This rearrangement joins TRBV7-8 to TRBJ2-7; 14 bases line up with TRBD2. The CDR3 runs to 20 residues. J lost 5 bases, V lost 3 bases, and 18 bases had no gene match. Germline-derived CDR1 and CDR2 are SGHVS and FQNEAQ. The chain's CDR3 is CASSFLRGPGLAGARDEQYF. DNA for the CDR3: TGTGCCAGCAGCTTCCTCAGGGGGCCGGGACTAGCGGGAGCTCGCGACGAGCAGTACTTC. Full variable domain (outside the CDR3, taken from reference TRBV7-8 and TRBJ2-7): GAGVSQSPRYKVAKRGQDVALRCDPISGHVSLFWYQQALGQGPEFLTYFQNEAQLDKSGLPSDRFFAERPEGSVSTLKIQRTQQEDSAVYLCASSFLRGPGLAGARDEQYFGPGTRLTVT.

The CDR3 DNA sequence: TGTGCCAGCAGCTTATCTAGATCCGAGCAGTACTTC. Translation: CASSLSRSEQYF. The chain links TRBV7-6 to TRBJ2-7, with D uncertain. V lost 2 bases and J 6 bases, leaving 8 bases between the germline ends. The CDR3 spans 12 residues. Germline CDR1 reads SGHVS; CDR2 reads FNYEAQ.

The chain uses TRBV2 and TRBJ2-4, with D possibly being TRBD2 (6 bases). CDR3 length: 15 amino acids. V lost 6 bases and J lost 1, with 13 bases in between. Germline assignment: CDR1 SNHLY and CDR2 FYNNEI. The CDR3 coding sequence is TGTGCCAGCAGGACCTACGGGAGCGCCAAAAACATTCAGTACTTC. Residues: CASRTYGSAKNIQYF.

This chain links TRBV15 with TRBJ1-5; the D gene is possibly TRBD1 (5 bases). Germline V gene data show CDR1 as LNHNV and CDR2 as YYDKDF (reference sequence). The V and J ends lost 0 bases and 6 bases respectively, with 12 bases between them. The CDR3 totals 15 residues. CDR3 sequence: CATSRDQLGAQPQHF. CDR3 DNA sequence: TGTGCCACCAGCAGAGATCAGCTTGGGGCTCAGCCCCAGCATTTT.

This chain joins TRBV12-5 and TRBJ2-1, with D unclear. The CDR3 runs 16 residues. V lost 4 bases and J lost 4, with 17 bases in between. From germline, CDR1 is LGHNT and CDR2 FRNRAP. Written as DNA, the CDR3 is TGTGCTAGTGGTTGGATGTCGGGTACGTTATACAATGAGCAGTTCTTC. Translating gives CASGWMSGTLYNEQFF. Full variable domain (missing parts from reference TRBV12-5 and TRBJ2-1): DARVTQTPRHKVTEMGQEVTMRCQPILGHNTVFWYRQTMMQGLELLAYFRNRAPLDDSGMPKDRFSAEMPDATLATLKIQPSEPRDSAVYFCASGWMSGTLYNEQFFGPGTRLTVL.

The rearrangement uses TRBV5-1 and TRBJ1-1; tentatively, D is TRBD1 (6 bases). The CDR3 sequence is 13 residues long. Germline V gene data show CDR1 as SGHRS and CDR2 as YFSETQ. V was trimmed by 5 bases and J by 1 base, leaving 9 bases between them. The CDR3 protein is CASRWDKNTEAFF. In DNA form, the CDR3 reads TGCGCCAGCAGATGGGACAAGAACACTGAAGCTTTCTTT.

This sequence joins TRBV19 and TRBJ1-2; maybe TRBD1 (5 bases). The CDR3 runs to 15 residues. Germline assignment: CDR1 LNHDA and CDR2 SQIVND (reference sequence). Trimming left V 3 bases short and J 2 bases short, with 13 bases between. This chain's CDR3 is CASSIGRGANYGYTF. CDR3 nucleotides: TGTGCCAGTAGTATCGGGCGGGGCGCCAACTATGGCTACACCTTC.

CDR3 protein: CASSLGGGNTIYF. CDR3 DNA: TGTGCCAGCAGCTTAGGTGGAGGGAACACCATATATTTT. This chain joins TRBV7-9 and TRBJ1-3; D not resolved. Germline CDR1 is SEHNR and CDR2 is FQNEAQ (reference sequence). The CDR3 is 13 amino acids. Trimming cost V 1 base and J 7 bases, with 8 bases left between them.

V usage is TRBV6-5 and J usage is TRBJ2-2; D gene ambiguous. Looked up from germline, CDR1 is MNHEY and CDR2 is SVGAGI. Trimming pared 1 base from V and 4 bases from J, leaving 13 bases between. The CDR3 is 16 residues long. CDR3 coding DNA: TGTGCCAGCAGTTACTTTACTGGCGGCAGCACCGGGGAGCTGTTTTTT. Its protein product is CASSYFTGGSTGELFF.

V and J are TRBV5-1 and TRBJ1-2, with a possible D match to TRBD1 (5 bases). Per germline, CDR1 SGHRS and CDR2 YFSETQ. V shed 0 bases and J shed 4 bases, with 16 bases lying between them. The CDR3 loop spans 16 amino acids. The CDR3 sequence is CASSLESGYVIYGYTF. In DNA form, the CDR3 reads TGCGCCAGCAGCTTGGAGTCAGGGTACGTCATCTATGGCTACACCTTC. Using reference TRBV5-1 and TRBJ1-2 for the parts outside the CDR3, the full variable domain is KAGVTQTPRYLIKTRGQQVTLSCSPISGHRSVSWYQQTPGQGLQFLFEYFSETQRNKGNFPGRFSGRQFSNSRSEMNVSTLELGDSALYLCASSLESGYVIYGYTFGSGTRLTVV.

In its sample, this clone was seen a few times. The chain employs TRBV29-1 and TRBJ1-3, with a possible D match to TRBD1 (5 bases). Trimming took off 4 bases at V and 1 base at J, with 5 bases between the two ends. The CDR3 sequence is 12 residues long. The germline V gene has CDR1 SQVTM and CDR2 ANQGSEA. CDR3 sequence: CSVAGSGNTIYF. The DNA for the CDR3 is TGCAGCGTTGCAGGGTCTGGAAACACCATATATTTT. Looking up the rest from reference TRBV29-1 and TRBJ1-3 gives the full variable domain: SAVISQKPSRDICQRGTSLTIQCQVDSQVTMMFWYRQQPGQSLTLIATANQGSEATYESGFVIDKFPISRPNLTFSTLTVSNMSPEDSSIYLCSVAGSGNTIYFGEGSWLTVV.

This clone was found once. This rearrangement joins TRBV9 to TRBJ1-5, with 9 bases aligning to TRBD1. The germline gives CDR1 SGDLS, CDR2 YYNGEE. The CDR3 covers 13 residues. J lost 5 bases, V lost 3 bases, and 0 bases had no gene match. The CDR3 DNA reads TGTGCCAGCAGCGGACAGGGGGATCAGCCCCAGCATTTT. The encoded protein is CASSGQGDQPQHF.

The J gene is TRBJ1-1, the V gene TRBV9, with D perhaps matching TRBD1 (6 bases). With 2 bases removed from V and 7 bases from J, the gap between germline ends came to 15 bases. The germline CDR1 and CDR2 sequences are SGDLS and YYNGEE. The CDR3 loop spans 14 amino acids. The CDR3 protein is CASSVGGPVGEAFF. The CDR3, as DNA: TGTGCCAGCAGCGTGGGGGGGCCCGTAGGTGAAGCTTTCTTT.

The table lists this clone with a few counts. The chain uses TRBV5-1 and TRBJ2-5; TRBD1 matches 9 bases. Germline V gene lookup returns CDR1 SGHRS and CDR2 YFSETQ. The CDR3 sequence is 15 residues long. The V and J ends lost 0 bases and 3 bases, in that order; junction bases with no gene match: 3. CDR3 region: CASSLGDRVKETQYF. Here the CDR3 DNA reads TGCGCCAGCAGCTTGGGGGACAGGGTTAAAGAGACCCAGTACTTC.

The CDR3: CASSLVATGSAEQYF. Written as DNA, the CDR3 is TGTGCCAGCAGCTTAGTTGCGACAGGGTCGGCCGAGCAGTACTTC. The V and J genes are TRBV7-6 and TRBJ2-7; 7 positions match TRBD1. In germline, CDR1 is SGHVS, CDR2 FNYEAQ. CDR3 length equals 15 residues. The junction had 9 bases not matched to a gene; V was cut back by 1 base and J by 6 bases.

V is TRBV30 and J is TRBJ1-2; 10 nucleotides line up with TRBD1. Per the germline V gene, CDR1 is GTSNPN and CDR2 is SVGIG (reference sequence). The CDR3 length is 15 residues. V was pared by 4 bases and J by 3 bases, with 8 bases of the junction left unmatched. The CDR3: CAWTERDRGHYGYTF. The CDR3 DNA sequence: TGTGCCTGGACCGAACGGGACAGGGGCCACTATGGCTACACCTTC.

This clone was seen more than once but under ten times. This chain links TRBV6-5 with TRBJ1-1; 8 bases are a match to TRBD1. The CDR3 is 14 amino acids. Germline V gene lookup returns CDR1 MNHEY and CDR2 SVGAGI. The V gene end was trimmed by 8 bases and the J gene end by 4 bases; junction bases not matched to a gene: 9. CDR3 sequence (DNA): TGTGCCAGCCGAAACCGGGACAGGTCCACTGAAGCTTTCTTT. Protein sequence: CASRNRDRSTEAFF.

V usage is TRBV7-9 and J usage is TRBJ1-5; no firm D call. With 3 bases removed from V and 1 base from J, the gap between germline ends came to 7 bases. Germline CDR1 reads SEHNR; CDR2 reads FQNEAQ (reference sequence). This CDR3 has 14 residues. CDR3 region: CASSLSLSNQPQHF. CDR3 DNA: TGTGCCAGCAGCTTGTCATTGAGCAATCAGCCCCAGCATTTT. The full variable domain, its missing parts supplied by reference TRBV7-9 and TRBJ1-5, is DTGVSQNPRHKITKRGQNVTFRCDPISEHNRLYWYRQTLGQGPEFLTYFQNEAQLEKSRLLSDRFSAERPKGSFSTLEIQRTEQGDSAMYLCASSLSLSNQPQHFGDGTRLSIL.

In DNA, the CDR3 is TGCGCCAGCAGTGAAGACAGGACCTACGAGCAGTACTTC. Protein sequence: CASSEDRTYEQYF. V and J are TRBV10-1 and TRBJ2-7, with D maybe TRBD1 (6 bases). Between the trimmed V and J ends, which lost 3 bases and 2 bases, there was a span of 8 bases. The germline V gene encodes CDR1 WNHNN and CDR2 SYGVQD (reference sequence). The CDR3 runs 13 residues.

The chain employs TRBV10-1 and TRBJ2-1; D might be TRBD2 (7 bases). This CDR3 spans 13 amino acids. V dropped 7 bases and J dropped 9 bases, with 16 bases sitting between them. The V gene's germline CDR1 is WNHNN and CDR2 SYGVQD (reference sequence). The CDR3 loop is CASMGGPSGEQFF. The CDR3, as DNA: TGCGCCAGCATGGGGGGGCCCTCCGGTGAGCAGTTCTTC.

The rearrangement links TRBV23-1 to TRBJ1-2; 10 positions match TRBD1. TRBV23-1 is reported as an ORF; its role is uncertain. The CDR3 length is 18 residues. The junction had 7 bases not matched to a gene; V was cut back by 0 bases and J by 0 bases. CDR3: CASSQSSDRGGPNYGYTF. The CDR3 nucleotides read TGCGCCAGCAGTCAATCGTCGGACAGGGGGGGCCCTAACTATGGCTACACCTTC.

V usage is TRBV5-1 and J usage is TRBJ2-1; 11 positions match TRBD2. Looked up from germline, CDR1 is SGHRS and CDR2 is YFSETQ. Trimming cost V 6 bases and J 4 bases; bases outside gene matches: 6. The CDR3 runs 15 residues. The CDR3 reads CASTPSGGPYNEQFF. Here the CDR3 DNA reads TGCGCCAGCACCCCTAGCGGGGGGCCTTACAATGAGCAGTTCTTC.

The DNA of the CDR3 is TGTGCCAGTAGTATCGTGCAGGGCAGCAGTAATTCACCCCTCCACTTT. Translation: CASSIVQGSSNSPLHF. This chain links TRBV19 with TRBJ1-6; tentatively, D is TRBD1 (5 bases). CDR1 is LNHDA and CDR2 is SQIVND in the germline V gene (reference sequence). Trimming took 3 bases from V and 6 from J, leaving 15 bases between them. The CDR3 is 16 residues long.

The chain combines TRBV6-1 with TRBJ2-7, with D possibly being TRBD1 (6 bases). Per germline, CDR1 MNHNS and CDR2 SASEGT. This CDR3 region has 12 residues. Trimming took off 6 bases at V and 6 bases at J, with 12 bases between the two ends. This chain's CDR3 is CASSYRDTEQYF. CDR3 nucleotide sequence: TGTGCCAGCAGCTACAGGGACACCGAGCAGTACTTC.

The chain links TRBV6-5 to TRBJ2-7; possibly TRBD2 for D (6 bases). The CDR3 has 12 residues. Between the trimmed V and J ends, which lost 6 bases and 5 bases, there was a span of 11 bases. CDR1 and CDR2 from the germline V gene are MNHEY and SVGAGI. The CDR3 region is CASRTGANEQYF. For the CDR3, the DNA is TGTGCCAGCAGAACGGGAGCGAACGAGCAGTACTTC.